Shown below are 20 T cell receptor beta chains from a single sample sequenced in a study of siplizumab effects on memory and regulatory T cells. Libraries were prepared by immunoSEQ multiplex PCR; TCRdb keeps only in-frame clonotypes and omits some of them. The table lists about 100,000 clones, about 90% of them singletons, with around 1.1% in the top ten. The specimen sequenced was CD4+ T cells sorted from blood. Every receptor here comes from a human donor in good health.

This chain links TRBV19 with TRBJ1-5, with D uncertain. Germline CDR1 reads LNHDA; CDR2 reads SQIVND (reference sequence). V was shortened by 3 bases and J by 3 bases, with 18 bases between the two germline ends. The CDR3 loop spans 17 amino acids. The CDR3 spells CASSIPAELLANQPQHF. CDR3 DNA: TGTGCCAGTAGTATCCCCGCGGAGTTGTTGGCCAATCAGCCCCAGCATTTT.

V usage is TRBV4-1 and J usage is TRBJ2-3; TRBD2 aligns across 10 bases. The CDR3 spans 20 residues. Germline values: CDR1 MGHRA, CDR2 YSYEKL. The V and J ends lost 0 bases and 2 bases, in that order; junction bases with no gene match: 14. CDR3 coding DNA: TGCGCCAGCAGCCAAGATCGGTCGAGCGGGAGGGCCAAATTCACAGATACGCAGTATTTT. Amino acid sequence: CASSQDRSSGRAKFTDTQYF.

This chain joins TRBV19 and TRBJ2-7; the D gene could be TRBD1 or TRBD2 (5 bases each). The V end was cut by 7 bases, the J end by 4 bases, with 17 bases between. Germline CDR1 and CDR2: LNHDA and SQIVND (reference sequence). The CDR3 sequence is 14 residues long. CDR3 region: CASNGGFPRYEQYF. CDR3 in DNA: TGTGCCAGTAATGGGGGTTTCCCTCGGTACGAGCAGTACTTC.

CDR3 coding DNA: TGTGCCAGCAGCTTAGATAACAATGAGCAGTTCTTC. The encoded protein is CASSLDNNEQFF. The rearrangement links TRBV11-3 to TRBJ2-1; D remains unclear. The germline V and J ends were trimmed by 0 bases and 5 bases, with 2 bases remaining between them. Germline V gives CDR1 SGHNT, CDR2 YENEEA. The CDR3 totals 12 residues.

This chain uses TRBV28 with TRBJ2-7, with D perhaps matching TRBD2 (6 bases). In germline, CDR1 is MDHEN, CDR2 SYDVKM. There are 18 residues in the CDR3. Trimming took off 5 bases at V and 5 bases at J, with 28 bases between the two ends. Here the CDR3 reads CASSLGLWAIGSGNEQYF. The CDR3 coding sequence is TGTGCCAGCAGTCTGGGACTGTGGGCCATCGGAAGTGGGAACGAGCAGTACTTC.

The chain links TRBV7-2 to TRBJ2-2; the D is unclear. Germline-derived CDR1 and CDR2 are SGHTA and FQGNSA. Deletions cut 3 bases from V and 7 bases from J, with 15 bases between. This CDR3 spans 15 amino acids. The CDR3 sequence: CASSLISRLGGELFF. The CDR3, as DNA: TGTGCCAGCAGCTTGATATCCCGATTGGGCGGGGAGCTGTTTTTT.

The chain carries TRBV4-1 and TRBJ2-3, with D hard to call. This CDR3 has 12 residues. With 2 bases removed from V and 7 bases from J, the gap between germline ends came to 7 bases. The germline gives CDR1 MGHRA, CDR2 YSYEKL. The chain's CDR3 is CASSQLGHTQYF. CDR3 sequence (DNA): TGCGCCAGCAGCCAACTCGGGCATACGCAGTATTTT.

The CDR3 DNA sequence: TGTGCCAGCAGCTTTAGGGACAGGGATGGCGAGCAGTACTTC. Translating it yields CASSFRDRDGEQYF. V and J are TRBV11-2 and TRBJ2-7, with 9 bases matching TRBD1. Germline CDR1 and CDR2: SGHAT and FQNNGV. Unmatched junction bases numbered 6, after V lost 3 bases and J lost 6 bases. The CDR3 length is 14 residues. The full variable domain, completed using reference TRBV11-2 and TRBJ2-7, is EAGVAQSPRYKIIEKRQSVAFWCNPISGHATLYWYQQILGQGPKLLIQFQNNGVVDDSQLPKDRFSAERLKGVDSTLKIQPAKLEDSAVYLCASSFRDRDGEQYFGPGTRLTVT.

This chain uses TRBV7-9 with TRBJ1-3; TRBD1 matches at 9 bases. V shed 6 bases and J 4 bases; nucleotides not matched to a gene: 4. Germline V gene sequence: CDR1 SEHNR, CDR2 FQNEAQ (reference sequence). The CDR3 length is 14 residues. In nucleotides, the CDR3 is TGTGCCAGCAGGAACGGACAGGGGGGAAACACCATATATTTT. Translated, it gives CASRNGQGGNTIYF.

The rearrangement joins TRBV2 to TRBJ1-2, with D tentatively TRBD1 (5 bases). This CDR3 spans 14 amino acids. Per the germline V gene, CDR1 is SNHLY and CDR2 is FYNNEI. Between the trimmed V and J ends, which lost 6 bases and 0 bases, there was a span of 11 bases. The CDR3 spells CASRGPGTNYGYTF. In DNA form, the CDR3 reads TGTGCCAGCAGGGGCCCAGGGACTAACTATGGCTACACCTTC.

This clone is a singleton in its sample. This chain joins TRBV27 and TRBJ2-7; 8 bases align to TRBD2. With 5 bases clipped from V and 4 bases from J, the junction kept 10 bases outside the gene matches. Looked up from germline, CDR1 is MNHEY and CDR2 is SMNVEV (reference sequence). This CDR3 region has 15 residues. CDR3 residues: CASSRNPGGPYEQYF. DNA of the CDR3: TGTGCCAGCAGTCGCAACCCGGGAGGGCCTTACGAGCAGTACTTC.

This clone was recorded only once. This sequence joins TRBV6-1 and TRBJ2-2, with D possibly being TRBD2 (5 bases). Germline CDR1 is MNHNS and CDR2 is SASEGT. The CDR3 contains 16 residues. V lost 3 bases to trimming and J lost 1 base, with 12 bases between them. The CDR3 DNA follows: TGTGCCAGCAGTGACCCGGGCGGGCGGAACACCGGGGAGCTGTTTTTT. It translates to CASSDPGGRNTGELFF.

The gene calls are TRBV28 and TRBJ1-1; D gene unclear. The CDR3 contains 14 residues. V was pared by 4 bases and J by 5 bases, with 14 bases between. Per the germline V gene, CDR1 is MDHEN and CDR2 is SYDVKM. The CDR3 DNA follows: TGTGCCAGCAGTTCCTACCAGATAGGGACTGAAGCTTTCTTT. This encodes CASSSYQIGTEAFF.

This clone was recorded a few times. The CDR3 sequence: CSVWDRGNEKLFF. Written as DNA, the CDR3 is TGCAGCGTCTGGGACAGGGGTAATGAAAAACTGTTTTTT. The chain combines TRBV29-1 with TRBJ1-4; 10 bases are shared with TRBD1. Per germline, CDR1 SQVTM and CDR2 ANQGSEA. The CDR3 length is 13 residues. J gave up 4 bases and V 6 bases, and 2 bases lay outside the gene matches.

This sequence joins TRBV6-5 and TRBJ1-3; D perhaps matches TRBD1 (6 bases). CDR1 is MNHEY and CDR2 is SVGAGI in the germline V gene. Trimming pared 6 bases from V and 0 bases from J, leaving 12 bases between. This CDR3 has 15 amino acids. CDR3 residues: CASRTDRSSGNTIYF. The DNA of the CDR3 is TGTGCCAGCAGAACTGACAGGAGCTCTGGAAACACCATATATTTT.

This sequence joins TRBV13 and TRBJ2-1, with D perhaps matching TRBD2 (6 bases). Germline lookup yields CDR1 PRHDT and CDR2 FYEKMQ (reference sequence). The CDR3 loop spans 17 amino acids. V was clipped by 5 bases and J by 0 bases, with 17 bases between them. The CDR3 is CASSLVVGSSSYNEQFF. The DNA of the CDR3 is TGTGCCAGCAGCCTCGTTGTCGGGAGCAGCTCCTACAATGAGCAGTTCTTC.

This clone was detected once. The chain has TRBV7-8 and TRBJ1-1; tentative D call: TRBD1 (5 bases). The CDR3 sequence is 16 residues long. The germline V and J ends were trimmed by 5 bases and 3 bases, with 19 bases remaining between them. CDR1 and CDR2 from the germline V gene are SGHVS and FQNEAQ. CDR3 sequence: CASSGPFRGTYTEAFF. The CDR3 bases are TGTGCCAGCAGCGGTCCCTTTCGGGGGACGTACACTGAAGCTTTCTTT.

The chain uses TRBV28 and TRBJ1-1; 10 bases line up with TRBD1. V shed 3 bases and J 5 bases; nucleotides not matched to a gene: 6. Germline CDR1 MDHEN, CDR2 SYDVKM. The CDR3 totals 15 residues. This CDR3 reads CASSLIPDRGTEAFF. CDR3 sequence (DNA): TGTGCCAGCAGTTTGATCCCGGACAGGGGGACTGAAGCTTTCTTT.

The V call is TRBV18, the J call TRBJ2-6; D not certain. This CDR3 comprises 16 residues. Germline V CDR1 and CDR2: KGHSH, LQKENI. The V end lost 1 base, the J end lost 1 base, and 8 bases lay between the germline ends. The DNA for the CDR3 is TGTGCCAGCTCACCACAGAAGGATTCTGGGGCCAACGTCCTGACTTTC. Its translation: CASSPQKDSGANVLTF.

The gene calls are TRBV6-6 and TRBJ1-5; 8 nucleotides line up with TRBD1. The CDR3 length is 15 residues. Germline V gene data show CDR1 as MNHNY and CDR2 as SVGAGI (reference sequence). The J segment lost 5 bases and the V segment lost 6 bases, leaving 9 bases of the junction unmatched. CDR3 amino acids: CASRETGGLHQPQHF. CDR3 nucleotides: TGTGCCAGCAGGGAAACAGGGGGACTCCATCAGCCCCAGCATTTT.